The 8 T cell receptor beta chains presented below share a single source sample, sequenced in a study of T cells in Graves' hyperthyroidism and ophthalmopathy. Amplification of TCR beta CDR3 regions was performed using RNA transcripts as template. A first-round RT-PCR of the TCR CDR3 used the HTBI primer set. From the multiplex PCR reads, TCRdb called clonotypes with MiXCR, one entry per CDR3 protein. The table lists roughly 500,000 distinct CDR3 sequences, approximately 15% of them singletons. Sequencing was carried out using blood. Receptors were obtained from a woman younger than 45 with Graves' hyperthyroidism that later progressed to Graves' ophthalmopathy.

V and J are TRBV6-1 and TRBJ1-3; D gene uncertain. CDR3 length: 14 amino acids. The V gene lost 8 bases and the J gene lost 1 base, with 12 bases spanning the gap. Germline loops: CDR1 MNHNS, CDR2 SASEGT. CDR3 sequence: CASGFLDSGNTIYF. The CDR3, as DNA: TGTGCCAGCGGTTTTTTGGATTCTGGAAACACCATATATTTT.

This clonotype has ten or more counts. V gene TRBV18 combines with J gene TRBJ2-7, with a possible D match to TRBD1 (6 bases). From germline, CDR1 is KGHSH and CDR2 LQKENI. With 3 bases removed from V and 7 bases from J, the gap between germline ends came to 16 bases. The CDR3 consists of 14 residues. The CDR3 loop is CASSPGVRGREQYF. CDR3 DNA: TGTGCCAGCTCACCTGGGGTCAGGGGTCGAGAGCAGTACTTC. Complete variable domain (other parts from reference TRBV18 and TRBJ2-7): NAGVMQNPRHLVRRRGQEARLRCSPMKGHSHVYWYRQLPEEGLKFMVYLQKENIIDESGMPKERFSAEFPKEGPSILRIQQVVRGDSAAYFCASSPGVRGREQYFGPGTRLTVT.

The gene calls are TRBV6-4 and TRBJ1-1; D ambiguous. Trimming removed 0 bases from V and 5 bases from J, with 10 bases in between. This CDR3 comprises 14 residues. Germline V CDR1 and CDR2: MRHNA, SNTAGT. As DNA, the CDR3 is TGTGCCAGCAGTGACTCCAGGACGGGGACTGAAGCTTTCTTT. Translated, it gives CASSDSRTGTEAFF.

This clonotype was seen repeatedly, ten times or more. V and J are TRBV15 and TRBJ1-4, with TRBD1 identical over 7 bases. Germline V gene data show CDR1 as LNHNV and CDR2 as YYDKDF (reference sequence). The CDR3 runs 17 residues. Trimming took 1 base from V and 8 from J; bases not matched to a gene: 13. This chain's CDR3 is CATSRVLSGQGGEKLFF. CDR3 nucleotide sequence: TGTGCCACCAGCAGAGTTCTCTCTGGCCAAGGGGGCGAAAAACTGTTTTTT.

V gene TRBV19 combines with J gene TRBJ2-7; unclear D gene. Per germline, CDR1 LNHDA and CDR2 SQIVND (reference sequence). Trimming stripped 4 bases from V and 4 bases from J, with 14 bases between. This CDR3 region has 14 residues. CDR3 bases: TGTGCCAGTAGTACCCCCTCGGACGGATACGAGCAGTACTTC. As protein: CASSTPSDGYEQYF.

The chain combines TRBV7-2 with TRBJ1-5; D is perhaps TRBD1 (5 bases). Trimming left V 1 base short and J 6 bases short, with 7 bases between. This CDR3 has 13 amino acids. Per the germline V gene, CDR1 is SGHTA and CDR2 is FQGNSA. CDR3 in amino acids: CASSLDGGQPQHF. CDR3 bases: TGTGCCAGCAGCTTAGACGGGGGTCAGCCCCAGCATTTT.

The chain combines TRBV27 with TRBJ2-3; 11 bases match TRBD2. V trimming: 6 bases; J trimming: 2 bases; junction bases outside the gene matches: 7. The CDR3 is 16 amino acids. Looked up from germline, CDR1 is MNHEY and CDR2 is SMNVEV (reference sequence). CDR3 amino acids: CASRPRLAGTTDTQYF. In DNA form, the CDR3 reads TGTGCCAGCAGACCCCGACTAGCGGGAACCACAGATACGCAGTATTTT.

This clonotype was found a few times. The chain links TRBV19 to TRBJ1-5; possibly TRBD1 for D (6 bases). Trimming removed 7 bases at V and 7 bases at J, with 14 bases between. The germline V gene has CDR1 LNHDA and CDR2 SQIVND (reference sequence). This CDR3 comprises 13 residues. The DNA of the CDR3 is TGTGCCAGTACTTTCGAGGGGGGCCAGCCCCAGCATTTT. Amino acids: CASTFEGGQPQHF. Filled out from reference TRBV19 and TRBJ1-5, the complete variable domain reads DGGITQSPKYLFRKEGQNVTLSCEQNLNHDAMYWYRQDPGQGLRLIYYSQIVNDFQKGDIAEGYSVSREKKESFPLTVTSAQKNPTAFYLCASTFEGGQPQHFGDGTRLSIL.